This T cell receptor beta chain stems from a study of regulatory T cells in long-lasting Graves disease. To make TCR beta libraries, researchers used iRepertoire HTBI primers and Arm-PCR of CDR3 regions. One entry per CDR3 protein results from TCRdb running MiXCR on the multiplex PCR reads. The data contain fewer than 500,000 distinct CDR3 sequences, around 16% of them singletons. This sample's time point: newly diagnosed GD, antithyroid drugs for less than 3 months. Generation of the TCR library employed RNA extracted from PBMCs. The CDR3 is made up of 12 amino acids. The germline V and J ends were trimmed by 6 bases and 2 bases, with 11 bases remaining between them. CDR1 SQVTM and CDR2 ANQGSEA come from the germline V gene. The data were also submitted as part of a second study, on T cells in Graves' hyperthyroidism and ophthalmopathy. That work states: Newly diagnosed patients aged 18 to 65 had hyperthyroidism of under 2 months' duration. Diagnosis relied on clinical symptoms, serum thyroxine and TRAb, thyroid ultrasound and orbital computed tomography.

Specimen: peripheral blood mononuclear cells (PBMCs), collected at new diagnosis, from a patient treated with antithyroid drugs. The V and J genes are TRBV29-1 and TRBJ2-7; weak D call: TRBD1 (5 bases). The clonotype was recovered from a man aged 35 to 55 with Graves disease. The DNA for the CDR3 is TGCAGCGTCCTACAGGATACCTACGAGCAGTACTTC. This sequence encodes CSVLQDTYEQYF.